These 11 T cell receptor beta chains were all obtained from the same sample, sequenced in a study of chemoradiotherapy in HPV16-positive cancers. Assay: immunoSEQ multiplex PCR; the TCRdb copy retains only in-frame clones and omits some. Among around 10,000 clones, around 82% were seen once, and the ten largest hold about 2.4%. The sequencing here drew on blood, taken from a patient who underwent chemoradiotherapy. The receptors here all came from a human donor with HPV-associated anogenital cancer.

V usage is TRBV7-9 and J usage is TRBJ2-1; no firm D call. CDR1 is SEHNR and CDR2 is FQNEAQ in the germline V gene (reference sequence). Trimming removed 1 base at V and 4 bases at J, with 5 bases between. The CDR3 loop spans 13 amino acids. In DNA, the CDR3 is TGTGCCAGCAGCTTAGTTCCGTACAATGAGCAGTTCTTC. This codes for CASSLVPYNEQFF.

This clone has only one observation. The J gene is TRBJ2-4, the V gene TRBV6-5, with unresolved D. This CDR3 is 13 amino acids long. Germline lookup yields CDR1 MNHEY and CDR2 SVGAGI. Trimming left V 6 bases short and J 8 bases short, with 14 bases between. Here the CDR3 reads CASRPPAGHIQYF. The CDR3 region has the DNA TGTGCCAGCAGACCCCCCGCCGGGCACATTCAGTACTTC.

The gene calls are TRBV19 and TRBJ2-3, with 9 bases fitting TRBD1. Germline CDR1 reads LNHDA; CDR2 reads SQIVND (reference sequence). The CDR3 runs to 14 residues. V dropped 3 bases and J dropped 3; count of bases not matched to a gene: 1. This chain's CDR3 is CASSMGTGTDTQYF. The CDR3 region has the DNA TGTGCCAGTAGTATGGGGACAGGGACAGATACGCAGTATTTT.

The chain couples TRBV28 to TRBJ2-2, with D hard to call. V gave up 5 bases and J gave up 6 bases, with 13 bases separating them. This CDR3 has 14 amino acids. Germline values: CDR1 MDHEN, CDR2 SYDVKM. The CDR3 protein is CASSRNRPPGELFF. Here the CDR3 DNA reads TGTGCCAGCAGTAGAAATCGGCCCCCCGGGGAGCTGTTTTTT.

This chain connects TRBV4-3 to TRBJ2-3; 7 nucleotides match TRBD1. The CDR3 contains 16 residues. Looked up from germline, CDR1 is LGHNA and CDR2 is YSLEER. J was trimmed by 2 bases and V by 2 bases; bases with no gene match: 7. The CDR3 DNA reads TGCGCCAGCAGCCAAAATCCGGGACAGCCCACAGATACGCAGTATTTT. Its protein product is CASSQNPGQPTDTQYF.

The J gene is TRBJ1-2, the V gene TRBV28; D call uncertain. Trimming took 6 bases from V and 0 from J, leaving 8 bases between them. Germline CDR1 MDHEN, CDR2 SYDVKM. This CDR3 has 13 amino acids. The CDR3 DNA reads TGTGCCAGCAGCAGAACAACTAACTATGGCTACACCTTC. Translated: CASSRTTNYGYTF.

This clone appeared once. The DNA of the CDR3 is TGTGCCAGCAGCTTATTTAGATCTTTGGGACACATTATGGGAGGCTACACCTTC. Translation gives CASSLFRSLGHIMGGYTF. V is TRBV5-6 and J is TRBJ1-2; possibly TRBD1 for D (6 bases). Germline CDR1 and CDR2: SGHDT and YYEEEE. Deletions cut 2 bases from V and 8 bases from J, with 28 bases between. This CDR3 region has 18 residues.

The chain carries TRBV7-2 and TRBJ1-5; D is undetermined. Trimming removed 1 base at V and 4 bases at J, with 8 bases between. The germline V gene has CDR1 SGHTA and CDR2 FQGNSA. The CDR3 covers 14 residues. CDR3 in amino acids: CASSLDWGNQPQHF. The CDR3 nucleotides read TGTGCCAGCAGCTTAGATTGGGGTAATCAGCCCCAGCATTTT.

The chain carries TRBV6-1 and TRBJ2-5; 9 bases align to TRBD2. This CDR3 region has 14 residues. CDR1 and CDR2 from the germline V gene are MNHNS and SASEGT. Germline trimming cut 5 bases from V and 4 bases from J; bases unmatched to any gene: 5. CDR3 in amino acids: CASSPRGGRETQYF. The CDR3 nucleotides read TGTGCCAGCAGTCCGCGGGGGGGCCGAGAGACCCAGTACTTC.

The rearrangement links TRBV6-1 to TRBJ1-4, with unresolved D. V lost 4 bases and J 6 bases, leaving 15 bases between the germline ends. This CDR3 is 15 amino acids long. Germline assignment: CDR1 MNHNS and CDR2 SASEGT. This chain's CDR3 is CASSGYISVDEKLFF. Here the CDR3 DNA reads TGTGCCAGCAGTGGATACATTTCCGTAGATGAAAAACTGTTTTTT.

V and J are TRBV5-1 and TRBJ1-3, with D maybe TRBD1 (5 bases). The V gene's germline CDR1 is SGHRS and CDR2 YFSETQ. Trimming pared 0 bases from V and 1 base from J, leaving 8 bases between. The CDR3 runs to 15 residues. CDR3 sequence: CASSLAQGSGNTIYF. CDR3 nucleotides: TGCGCCAGCAGCTTGGCCCAGGGTTCTGGAAACACCATATATTTT.